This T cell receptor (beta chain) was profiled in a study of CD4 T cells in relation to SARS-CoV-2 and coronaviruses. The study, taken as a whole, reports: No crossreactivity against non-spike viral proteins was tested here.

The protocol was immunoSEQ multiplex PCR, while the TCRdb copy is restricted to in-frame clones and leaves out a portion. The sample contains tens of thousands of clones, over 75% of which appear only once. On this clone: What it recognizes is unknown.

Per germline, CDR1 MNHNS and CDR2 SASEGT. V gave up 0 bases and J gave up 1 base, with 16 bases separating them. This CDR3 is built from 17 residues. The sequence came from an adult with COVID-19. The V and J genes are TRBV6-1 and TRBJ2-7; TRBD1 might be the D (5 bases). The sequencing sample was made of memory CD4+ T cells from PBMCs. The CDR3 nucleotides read TGTGCCAGCAGTGAAGCTGGGCAGGGCGTTTTATCCTACGAGCAGTACTTC. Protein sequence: CASSEAGQGVLSYEQYF.